This T cell receptor (beta chain) was obtained from a study of shared clonotypes between healthy human individuals. Only in-frame clones appear in the TCRdb table, and some are missing; sequencing was by immunoSEQ multiplex PCR. This table has around 1,900,000 clones, 93% appearing once. Naive CD8 cells, CD45RO-negative and positively selected for CCR7, excluded terminally differentiated effector memory CD45RA+ cells. Adults of Caucasian background living in Nashville, Tennessee made up all donors. CDR3 length: 14 amino acids. Germline lookup yields CDR1 SQVTM and CDR2 ANQGSEA. Trimming pared 7 bases from V and 0 bases from J, leaving 13 bases between.

Sequencing was done on a sample of naive CD8+ T cells from PBMCs. The TCR sequence derives from a man aged 18 to 30 in good health. Some clones in this sample may be carry-over from other donors' samples. The V and J genes are TRBV29-1 and TRBJ2-1; a possible D gene is TRBD2 (6 bases). The CDR3 DNA reads as TGCAGCGCACAACGGGAGAGCTCCTACAATGAGCAGTTCTTC. Amino acid sequence: CSAQRESSYNEQFF.